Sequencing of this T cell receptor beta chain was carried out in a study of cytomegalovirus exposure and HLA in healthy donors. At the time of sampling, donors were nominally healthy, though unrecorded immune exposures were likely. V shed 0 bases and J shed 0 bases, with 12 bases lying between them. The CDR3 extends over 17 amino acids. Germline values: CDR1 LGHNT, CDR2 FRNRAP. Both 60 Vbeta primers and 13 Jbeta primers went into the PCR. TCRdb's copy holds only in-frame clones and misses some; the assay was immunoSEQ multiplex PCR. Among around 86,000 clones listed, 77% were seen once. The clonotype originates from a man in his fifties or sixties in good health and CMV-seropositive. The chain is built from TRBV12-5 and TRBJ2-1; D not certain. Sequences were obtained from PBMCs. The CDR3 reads CASGLVPDGVSYNEQFF. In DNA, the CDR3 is TGTGCTAGTGGTTTGGTACCTGACGGAGTCTCCTACAATGAGCAGTTCTTC.